The 25 T cell receptor beta chains reported below all come from one sample, sequenced in a study of OX40 agonist ivuxolimab in advanced cancers. Libraries were prepared by immunoSEQ multiplex PCR; TCRdb keeps only in-frame clonotypes and omits some of them. The sample has around 100,000 clones, around 89% seen once; the top ten hold about 0.16%. Material: CD4+ or CD8+ T cells sorted from blood, obtained in a trial of the OX40 agonist ivuxolimab. The origin of the receptors is an adult with an advanced solid tumor such as melanoma, head and neck, liver or kidney cancer.

This chain connects TRBV15 to TRBJ1-5; unclear D gene. Trimming took off 4 bases at V and 4 bases at J, with 8 bases between the two ends. CDR3 size: 13 residues. Germline CDR1 is LNHNV and CDR2 is YYDKDF (reference sequence). CDR3 nucleotide sequence: TGTGCCACCAGCATTGTACCGAATCAGCCCCAGCATTTT. It encodes CATSIVPNQPQHF.

The rearrangement uses TRBV7-9 and TRBJ1-5; 9 bases fit TRBD1. The CDR3 has 14 amino acids. The V segment lost 1 base and the J segment 6 bases; nucleotides outside the gene matches: 1. Germline V gives CDR1 SEHNR, CDR2 FQNEAQ (reference sequence). The CDR3 nucleotides read TGTGCCAGCAGCTTAGAGGGACAGGGTCAGCCCCAGCATTTT. Translated: CASSLEGQGQPQHF.

This clone has just a few counts. V gene TRBV5-1 combines with J gene TRBJ2-5; 8 bases agree with TRBD2. V was pared by 4 bases and J by 9 bases, with 11 bases of the junction left unmatched. The germline V gene has CDR1 SGHRS and CDR2 YFSETQ. The CDR3 covers 14 residues. The DNA for the CDR3 is TGCGCCAGCAGCATAGCGGGGTCCTATGAGCCCCAGTACTTC. Its protein product is CASSIAGSYEPQYF. The full variable domain, in which reference TRBV5-1 and TRBJ2-5 provide the parts outside the CDR3, is KAGVTQTPRYLIKTRGQQVTLSCSPISGHRSVSWYQQTPGQGLQFLFEYFSETQRNKGNFPGRFSGRQFSNSRSEMNVSTLELGDSALYLCASSIAGSYEPQYFGPGTRLLVL.

The rearrangement joins TRBV19 to TRBJ2-4; the D gene is possibly TRBD1 (5 bases). V lost 2 bases to trimming and J lost 0 bases, with 11 bases between them. The CDR3 is 16 amino acids. Germline V CDR1 and CDR2: LNHDA, SQIVND (reference sequence). In DNA form, the CDR3 reads TGTGCCAGTAGTATATCCCAGCAGGGAGCCAAAAACATTCAGTACTTC. It yields the protein CASSISQQGAKNIQYF.

This chain connects TRBV21-1 to TRBJ1-1; the table's D call, TRBD1, has no DNA check behind it. TRBV21-1 is shown as a pseudogene. There are 16 residues in the CDR3. The CDR3, as DNA: TGTGCCAGCCTCCAGGGGAGGGACAGGGGGCTCACTGAAGCTTTCTTT. Its protein product is CASLQGRDRGLTEAFF.

V gene TRBV5-1 combines with J gene TRBJ2-5; no definite D call. Germline CDR1 and CDR2: SGHRS and YFSETQ. This CDR3 spans 13 amino acids. The germline V and J ends were trimmed by 4 bases and 5 bases, with 12 bases remaining between them. The CDR3 DNA reads TGCGCCAGCAGCAGAACCCCTTCCGAGACCCAGTACTTC. Translating it yields CASSRTPSETQYF.

The chain employs TRBV19 and TRBJ1-4, with 9 bases identical to TRBD1. This CDR3 is 12 amino acids long. Germline trimming cut 9 bases from V and 8 bases from J; bases unmatched to any gene: 4. Germline CDR1 LNHDA, CDR2 SQIVND (reference sequence). The CDR3 coding sequence is TGTGCCAGCGGGACAGGGTCGGAAAAACTGTTTTTT. It is translated as CASGTGSEKLFF.

The chain has TRBV27 and TRBJ2-7; D uncertain. This CDR3 is built from 15 residues. Trimming removed 3 bases from V and 6 bases from J, with 18 bases in between. The germline V gene has CDR1 MNHEY and CDR2 SMNVEV (reference sequence). Written as DNA, the CDR3 is TGTGCCAGCAGTTTCCCCGGGTCATTACGGGCCGAGCAGTACTTC. This codes for CASSFPGSLRAEQYF.

Regarding this clone: Its ends do not fully match the called genes, so a read error is possible. The chain uses TRBV5-5 and TRBJ2-7; D remains ambiguous. CDR1 and CDR2 from the germline V gene are SGHKS and YYEKEE (reference sequence). The CDR3 has 12 amino acids. The DNA of the CDR3 is TGCAACCCATTGGGTAGGTCCTACGAGCAGTACTTC. Protein sequence: CNPLGRSYEQYF. Using reference TRBV5-5 and TRBJ2-7 for the parts outside the CDR3, the full variable domain is DAGVTQSPTHLIKTRGQQVTLRCSPISGHKSVSWYQQVLGQGPQFIFQYYEKEERGRGNFPDRFSARQFPNYSSELNVNALLLGDSALYLCNPLGRSYEQYFGPGTRLTVT.

The chain has TRBV6-1 and TRBJ2-7; possible D gene TRBD2, 6 bases. The CDR3 is made up of 14 amino acids. Trimming stripped 6 bases from V and 0 bases from J, with 12 bases between. The germline V gene encodes CDR1 MNHNS and CDR2 SASEGT. The CDR3 region is CASRGRLDSYEQYF. CDR3 DNA sequence: TGTGCCAGCAGGGGGAGGTTAGACTCCTACGAGCAGTACTTC.

The chain couples TRBV25-1 to TRBJ2-1; 10 nucleotides line up with TRBD2. Per germline, CDR1 MGHDK and CDR2 SYGVNS. V lost 6 bases and J lost 7; bases outside the gene matches: 9. This CDR3 is 15 amino acids long. The chain's CDR3 is CASSELLAGRNEQFF. Written as DNA, the CDR3 is TGTGCCAGCAGCGAACTACTAGCGGGGAGAAATGAGCAGTTCTTC.

The rearrangement uses TRBV2 and TRBJ1-6; no reliable D call. Trimming cost V 8 bases and J 0 bases, with 8 bases left between them. This CDR3 comprises 14 residues. The germline CDR1 and CDR2 sequences are SNHLY and FYNNEI. The chain's CDR3 is CASCRDSYNSPLHF. The CDR3 DNA follows: TGTGCCAGCTGTCGGGACTCCTATAATTCACCCCTCCACTTT.

The sample holds a few counts of this clone. At one of its ends the junction is not consistent with the germline gene, which may arise from a read error. The chain uses TRBV11-1 and TRBJ2-2; perhaps TRBD2 as D (5 bases). The CDR3 covers 13 residues. Germline CDR1 is SGHAT and CDR2 is FQDESV (reference sequence). CDR3 DNA sequence: TGTGCCAGCAGCCTAGCTAACTCCGGGGAGCTGTTTTTT. Protein: CASSLANSGELFF.

The rearrangement joins TRBV30 to TRBJ2-3; D unresolved. This CDR3 region has 13 residues. V was trimmed by 2 bases and J by 1 base, leaving 7 bases between them. From germline, CDR1 is GTSNPN and CDR2 SVGIG (reference sequence). Here the CDR3 reads CAWSRTGTDTQYF. CDR3 DNA sequence: TGTGCCTGGAGTAGGACGGGCACAGATACGCAGTATTTT.

This sequence joins TRBV2 and TRBJ2-6; 9 bases match TRBD1. The junction had 8 bases not matched to a gene; V was cut back by 5 bases and J by 3 bases. CDR3 size: 17 residues. Germline V gene data show CDR1 as SNHLY and CDR2 as FYNNEI. The CDR3 bases are TGTGCCAGCAGTCCCGGGACAGGGATAAATGGGGCCAACGTCCTGACTTTC. It is translated as CASSPGTGINGANVLTF.

CDR3: CASSLYYEQYF. The CDR3 bases are TGCGCCAGCAGCTTGTACTACGAGCAGTACTTC. The V gene is TRBV5-1, the J gene TRBJ2-7; D remains unclear. Per the germline V gene, CDR1 is SGHRS and CDR2 is YFSETQ. The CDR3 is made up of 11 amino acids. Trimming pared 1 base from V and 3 bases from J, leaving 2 bases between.

V usage is TRBV5-1 and J usage is TRBJ2-2, with TRBD1 identical over 8 bases. The CDR3 has 16 amino acids. Germline V CDR1 and CDR2: SGHRS, YFSETQ. J gave up 4 bases and V 7 bases, and 12 bases lay outside the gene matches. The CDR3 loop reads CASSRAGQGVTGELFF. In DNA, the CDR3 is TGCGCCAGCTCGAGGGCCGGACAGGGTGTCACCGGGGAGCTGTTTTTT.

This rearrangement joins TRBV30 to TRBJ1-5; TRBD1 is a possible D gene (6 bases). Trimming shortened V by 0 bases and J by 3 bases, and 12 bases separated the two germline ends. Germline V lookup: CDR1 GTSNPN, CDR2 SVGIG (reference sequence). The CDR3 covers 15 residues. The CDR3 sequence: CAWSVSQGLNQPQHF. The CDR3 DNA reads as TGTGCCTGGAGTGTATCCCAGGGGCTCAATCAGCCCCAGCATTTT.

The J gene is TRBJ2-7, the V gene TRBV30; D possibly uses TRBD1 or TRBD2 (5 bases each). The germline CDR1 and CDR2 sequences are GTSNPN and SVGIG (reference sequence). V lost 2 bases, J lost 4 bases, and 12 bases lay in between. This CDR3 region has 13 residues. Here the CDR3 DNA reads TGTGCCTGGAGTCGGGACGCATTGTACGAGCAGTACTTC. Protein: CAWSRDALYEQYF.

V gene TRBV19 combines with J gene TRBJ2-5; TRBD1 agrees at 7 bases. The CDR3 has 14 residues. Trimming at V came to 5 bases and at J to 2 bases, leaving 5 bases not matched to a gene. Germline V gives CDR1 LNHDA, CDR2 SQIVND (reference sequence). This CDR3 is CASSRTGVQETQYF. The CDR3 region has the DNA TGTGCCAGTAGTCGTACAGGGGTTCAAGAGACCCAGTACTTC.

This clone occurred once. This chain links TRBV5-1 with TRBJ1-1; 7 bases are a match to TRBD1. Trimming took 7 bases from V and 3 from J; bases not matched to a gene: 3. CDR3 length: 12 amino acids. Germline V gives CDR1 SGHRS, CDR2 YFSETQ. CDR3 protein: CASSTGYTEAFF. CDR3 coding DNA: TGCGCCAGCTCGACAGGGTACACTGAAGCTTTCTTT.

The chain is built from TRBV6-1 and TRBJ2-3, with TRBD2 identical over 11 bases. Germline assignment: CDR1 MNHNS and CDR2 SASEGT. Trimming cost V 6 bases and J 2 bases; bases outside gene matches: 4. The CDR3 covers 15 residues. CDR3 DNA: TGTGCCAGCAGGGATAGCGGGGGGGCCACAGATACGCAGTATTTT. This gives the protein CASRDSGGATDTQYF.

The chain links TRBV30 to TRBJ1-2; 7 bases match TRBD1. CDR1 GTSNPN and CDR2 SVGIG come from the germline V gene (reference sequence). This CDR3 spans 13 amino acids. V shed 2 bases, J shed 7 bases, and the junction held 7 bases outside the gene matches. CDR3 sequence (DNA): TGTGCCTGGAGTTTGCTCGGACAGGCTGGCTACACCTTC. Translating gives CAWSLLGQAGYTF.

The V gene is TRBV10-3, the J gene TRBJ1-2; D is uncertain. V was clipped by 4 bases and J by 3 bases, with 15 bases between them. The germline V gene has CDR1 ENHRY and CDR2 SYGVKD. This CDR3 region has 15 residues. CDR3 DNA sequence: TGTGCCATCAGTGCGCCGACACCTTCCGACTATGGCTACACCTTC. This sequence encodes CAISAPTPSDYGYTF.

The V and J genes are TRBV10-2 and TRBJ1-2, with D maybe TRBD1 (5 bases). With 2 bases removed from V and 4 bases from J, the gap between germline ends came to 8 bases. Germline V gene lookup returns CDR1 WSHSY and CDR2 SAAADI. This CDR3 has 13 residues. As DNA, the CDR3 is TGCGCCAGCAGTGAGGGGGGAATCTATGGCTACACCTTC. Protein: CASSEGGIYGYTF.